Each of the 9 T cell receptor beta chains below was sequenced from the same sample in a study of blood T cell repertoires in COVID-19 (TCRdb year 2020). Libraries came from the immunoSEQ multiplex PCR assay. Here the immuneACCESS table is served through TCRdb, limited to in-frame sequences with V and J called. Missing clones are a known gap in these copies; in checked studies unresolved V genes cover under half, and the rest lacks a known reason. Across this sample there are approximately 490,000 clones, with 87% seen only once. The ten biggest clones cover about 0.65% of the sample. The specimen sequenced was PBMCs or T cells enriched from blood (not recorded which). The receptors originated from a woman between 18 and 29 years old who had recovered from COVID-19.

Notes on this clone: One junction end does not reproduce the germline sequence, and a read error may be involved. J is TRBJ1-3 and V is TRBV28, with 8 bases identical to TRBD1. Germline V gene lookup returns CDR1 MDHEN and CDR2 SYDVKM. There are 16 residues in the CDR3. As DNA, the CDR3 is TGTGCCAGCAGTAACAACGGACAGGGAATCAGAAACAACATATATTTT. This encodes CASSNNGQGIRNNIYF. Combining the CDR3 with reference TRBV28 and TRBJ1-3 gives the whole variable domain DVKVTQSSRYLVKRTGEKVFLECVQDMDHENMFWYRQDPGLGLRLIYFSYDVKMKEKGDIPEGYSVSREKKERFSLILESASTNQTSMYLCASSNNGQGIRNNIYFGEGSWLTVV.

The chain recombines TRBV5-1 with TRBJ1-4; possibly TRBD1 for D (6 bases). Looked up from germline, CDR1 is SGHRS and CDR2 is YFSETQ. The V end lost 0 bases, the J end lost 8 bases, and 11 bases lay between the germline ends. The CDR3 runs 14 residues. The CDR3 is CASSLETGKEKLFF. CDR3 nucleotides: TGCGCCAGCAGCTTGGAAACAGGGAAGGAAAAACTGTTTTTT.

The chain recombines TRBV5-6 with TRBJ2-7, with 11 bases that match TRBD2. The germline V gene encodes CDR1 SGHDT and CDR2 YYEEEE. After removal of 0 bases from V and 0 bases from J, the junction contained 11 bases not matched to a gene. The CDR3 loop spans 19 amino acids. Here the CDR3 DNA reads TGTGCCAGCAGCTTGGCCGAGACTAGCGGGATTACCCACTCCTACGAGCAGTACTTC. Its protein is CASSLAETSGITHSYEQYF.

CDR3 in amino acids: CSGRRGSGETQYF. The CDR3 DNA reads as TGCAGCGGACGCAGGGGTTCGGGAGAGACCCAGTACTTC. The V and J genes are TRBV29-1 and TRBJ2-5; the D gene is possibly TRBD1 (6 bases). Trimming stripped 7 bases from V and 4 bases from J, with 16 bases between. Germline V lookup: CDR1 SQVTM, CDR2 ANQGSEA. CDR3 length equals 13 residues. The variable domain in full, with the rest retrieved from reference TRBV29-1 and TRBJ2-5, is SAVISQKPSRDICQRGTSLTIQCQVDSQVTMMFWYRQQPGQSLTLIATANQGSEATYESGFVIDKFPISRPNLTFSTLTVSNMSPEDSSIYLCSGRRGSGETQYFGPGTRLLVL.

A single count supports this clone. The rearrangement uses TRBV7-8 and TRBJ1-2; TRBD1 matches 8 bases. Germline loops: CDR1 SGHVS, CDR2 FQNEAQ. With V trimmed by 1 base and J by 8 bases, 6 bases remained unmatched. This CDR3 comprises 14 residues. The CDR3 sequence: CASSLGQGAGGYTF. For the CDR3, the DNA is TGTGCCAGCAGCTTAGGGCAGGGGGCGGGCGGCTACACCTTC.

The table lists this clone with a count of one. V and J are TRBV7-2 and TRBJ1-3; no clear D. The CDR3 loop spans 16 amino acids. The V gene lost 5 bases and the J gene lost 4 bases, with 18 bases spanning the gap. The germline gives CDR1 SGHTA, CDR2 FQGNSA. CDR3 nucleotide sequence: TGTGCCAGCAGCCCCATTGGGCTCGAGACCGGAAACACCATATATTTT. Protein: CASSPIGLETGNTIYF.

The V gene is TRBV7-8, the J gene TRBJ1-1; 8 bases agree with TRBD1. Germline CDR1 reads SGHVS; CDR2 reads FQNEAQ. The CDR3 sequence is 13 residues long. V dropped 5 bases and J dropped 5; count of bases not matched to a gene: 4. The CDR3 DNA sequence: TGTGCCAGCAGCGACAGGGGAGGGACTGAAGCTTTCTTT. Translated, it gives CASSDRGGTEAFF.

V usage is TRBV5-1 and J usage is TRBJ2-7; the D gene is possibly TRBD2 (6 bases). Germline assignment: CDR1 SGHRS and CDR2 YFSETQ. Trimming removed 0 bases at V and 2 bases at J, with 9 bases between. The CDR3 is made up of 14 amino acids. The CDR3 loop is CASSLGDWPYEQYF. As DNA, the CDR3 is TGCGCCAGCAGCTTGGGGGACTGGCCCTACGAGCAGTACTTC.

This clone was seen a single time. The chain couples TRBV2 to TRBJ2-1; 7 bases line up with TRBD1. V lost 5 bases, J lost 6 bases, and 10 bases stayed unmatched. The germline V gene has CDR1 SNHLY and CDR2 FYNNEI. This CDR3 is built from 15 residues. The CDR3 DNA sequence: TGTGCCAGCAGTCTGGACAGGATCCTTGGCAATGAGCAGTTCTTC. It translates to CASSLDRILGNEQFF.